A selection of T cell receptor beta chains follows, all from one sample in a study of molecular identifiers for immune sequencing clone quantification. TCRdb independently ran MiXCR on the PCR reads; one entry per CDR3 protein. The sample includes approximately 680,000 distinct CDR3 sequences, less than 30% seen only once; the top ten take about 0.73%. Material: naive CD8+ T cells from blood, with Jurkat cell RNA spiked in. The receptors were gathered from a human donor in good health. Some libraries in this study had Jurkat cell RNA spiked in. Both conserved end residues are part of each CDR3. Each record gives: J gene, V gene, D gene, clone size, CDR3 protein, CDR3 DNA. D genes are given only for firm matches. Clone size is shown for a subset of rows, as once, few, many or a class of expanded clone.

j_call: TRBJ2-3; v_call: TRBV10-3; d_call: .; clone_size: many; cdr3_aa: CAISESTDTQYF; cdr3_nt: TGTGCCATCAGTGAGTCTACAGATACGCAGTATTTT
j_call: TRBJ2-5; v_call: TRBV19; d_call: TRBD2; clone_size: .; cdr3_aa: CASSWTSGNQETQYF; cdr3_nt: TGTGCCAGTAGTTGGACTAGCGGGAATCAAGAGACCCAGTACTTC
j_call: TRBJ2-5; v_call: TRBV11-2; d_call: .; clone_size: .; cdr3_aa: CASILVAGGETQYF; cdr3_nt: TGTGCCAGCATCTTAGTGGCAGGAGGGGAGACCCAGTACTTC
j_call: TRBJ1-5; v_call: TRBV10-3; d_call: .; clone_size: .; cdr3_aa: CATGGGLLGASNQPRHF; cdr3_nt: TGTGCCACCGGGGGGGGGCTCCTTGGGGCTAGCAATCAGCCCCGGCATTTT
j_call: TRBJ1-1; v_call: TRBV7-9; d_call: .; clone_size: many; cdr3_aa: CASSFNREGTEAFF; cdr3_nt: TGTGCCAGCAGCTTTAACAGGGAAGGCACTGAAGCTTTCTTT
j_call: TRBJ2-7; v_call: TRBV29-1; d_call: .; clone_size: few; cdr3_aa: CSVENGLSYEQYF; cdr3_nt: TGCAGCGTTGAGAACGGACTCTCCTACGAGCAGTACTTC
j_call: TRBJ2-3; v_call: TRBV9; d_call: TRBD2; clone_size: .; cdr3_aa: CAGSVGGGTDTQYF; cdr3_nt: TGTGCCGGCAGCGTAGGCGGGGGGACAGATACGCAGTATTTT
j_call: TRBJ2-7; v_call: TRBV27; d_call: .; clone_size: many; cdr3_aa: CASHTSGVHYEQYF; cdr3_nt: TGTGCCAGCCATACATCCGGGGTCCACTACGAGCAGTACTTC
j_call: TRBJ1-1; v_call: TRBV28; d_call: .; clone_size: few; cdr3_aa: CASSRTGRVFNTEAFF; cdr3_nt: TGTGCCAGCAGCCGTACGGGCAGGGTATTCAACACTGAAGCTTTCTTT
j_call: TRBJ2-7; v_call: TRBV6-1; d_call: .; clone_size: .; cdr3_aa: CATEVRPRSSYEQYF; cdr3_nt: TGTGCCACCGAGGTGAGGCCGAGGAGCTCCTACGAGCAGTACTTC
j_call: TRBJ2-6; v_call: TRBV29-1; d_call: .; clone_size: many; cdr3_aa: CSVEDLDGSSSGANVLTF; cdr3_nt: TGCAGCGTTGAAGATCTTGACGGATCAAGCTCTGGGGCCAACGTCCTGACTTTC
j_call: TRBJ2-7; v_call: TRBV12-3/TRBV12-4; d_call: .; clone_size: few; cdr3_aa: CASSLLLYEQYF; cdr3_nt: TGTGCCAGCAGCCTTCTTCTTTACGAGCAGTACTTC
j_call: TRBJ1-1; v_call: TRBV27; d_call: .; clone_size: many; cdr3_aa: CASSPFSRNTEAFF; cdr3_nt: TGTGCCAGCAGTCCCTTCAGCCGGAACACTGAAGCTTTCTTT
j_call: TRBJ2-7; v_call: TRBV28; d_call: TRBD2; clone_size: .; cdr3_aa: CASSLVVAGVYEQYF; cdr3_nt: TGTGCCAGCAGTTTAGTGGTAGCGGGAGTTTACGAGCAGTACTTC
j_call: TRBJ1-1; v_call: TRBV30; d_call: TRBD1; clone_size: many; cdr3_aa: CAWERSGGLNTEAFF; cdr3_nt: TGTGCCTGGGAACGCTCAGGGGGCCTGAACACTGAAGCTTTCTTT
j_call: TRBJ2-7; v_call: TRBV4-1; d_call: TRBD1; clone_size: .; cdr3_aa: CASSHKTGTGGAHYEQYF; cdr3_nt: TGCGCCAGCAGCCACAAAACCGGGACAGGGGGCGCCCACTACGAGCAGTACTTC
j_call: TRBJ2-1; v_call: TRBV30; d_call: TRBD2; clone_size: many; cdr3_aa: CAWSGTRYNEQFF; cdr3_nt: TGTGCCTGGAGTGGGACTAGATACAATGAGCAGTTCTTC
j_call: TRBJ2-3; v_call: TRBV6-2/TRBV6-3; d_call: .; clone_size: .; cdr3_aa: CASSYSPSEDTDTQYF; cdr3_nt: TGTGCCAGCAGTTACTCGCCTAGCGAGGACACAGATACGCAGTATTTT
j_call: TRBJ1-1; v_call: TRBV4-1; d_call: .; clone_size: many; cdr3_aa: CASSQDWADAMNTEAFF; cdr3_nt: TGCGCCAGCAGCCAAGATTGGGCAGATGCTATGAACACTGAAGCTTTCTTT
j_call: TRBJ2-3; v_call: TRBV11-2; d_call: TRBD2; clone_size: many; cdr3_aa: CASEREAGGTDTQYF; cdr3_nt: TGTGCCAGCGAAAGAGAGGCGGGGGGCACAGATACGCAGTATTTT
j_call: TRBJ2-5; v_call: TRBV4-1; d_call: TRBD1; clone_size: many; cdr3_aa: CASSPRTGGEETQYF; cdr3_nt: TGCGCCAGCAGCCCGCGGACAGGGGGCGAAGAGACCCAGTACTTC
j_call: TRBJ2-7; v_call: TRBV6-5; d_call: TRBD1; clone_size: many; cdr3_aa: CASSYSTGGVYEQYF; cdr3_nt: TGTGCCAGCAGTTACTCGACAGGGGGGGTCTACGAGCAGTACTTC
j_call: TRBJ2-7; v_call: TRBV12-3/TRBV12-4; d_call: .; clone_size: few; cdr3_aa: CAISAQGVQGTYEQYF; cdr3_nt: TGTGCCATCAGTGCTCAGGGTGTGCAGGGGACCTACGAGCAGTACTTC
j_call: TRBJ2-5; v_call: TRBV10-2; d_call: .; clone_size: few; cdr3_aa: CASSESRGSGETQYF; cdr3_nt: TGCGCCAGCAGTGAGTCGCGGGGTAGCGGAGAGACCCAGTACTTC
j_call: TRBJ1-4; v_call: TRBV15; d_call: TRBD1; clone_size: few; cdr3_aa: CATSRDIGLTHGTGSEKLFF; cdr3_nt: TGTGCCACCAGCAGAGATATAGGATTAACCCACGGGACAGGGAGTGAAAAACTGTTTTTT
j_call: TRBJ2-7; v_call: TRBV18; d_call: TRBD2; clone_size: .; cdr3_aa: CASSPILAGVDEQYF; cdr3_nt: TGTGCCAGCTCCCCCATTCTAGCGGGGGTCGACGAGCAGTACTTC
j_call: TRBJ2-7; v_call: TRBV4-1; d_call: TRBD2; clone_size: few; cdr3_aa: CASSQGAGNTYEQYF; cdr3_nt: TGCGCCAGCAGCCAAGGAGCGGGGAACACCTACGAGCAGTACTTC
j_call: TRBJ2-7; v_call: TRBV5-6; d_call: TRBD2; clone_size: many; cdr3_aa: CASSSGGRETYEQYF; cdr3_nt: TGTGCCAGCTCGAGCGGGGGGCGGGAGACCTACGAGCAGTACTTC
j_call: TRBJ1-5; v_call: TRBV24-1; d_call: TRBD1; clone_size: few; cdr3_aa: CATSGGRGARGWNQPQHF; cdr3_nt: TGTGCCACCAGTGGCGGGAGGGGTGCCAGGGGGTGGAATCAGCCCCAGCATTTT
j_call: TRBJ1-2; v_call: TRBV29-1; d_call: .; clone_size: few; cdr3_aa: CSVDGRTNYGYTF; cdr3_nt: TGCAGCGTTGATGGGCGGACCAACTATGGCTACACCTTC
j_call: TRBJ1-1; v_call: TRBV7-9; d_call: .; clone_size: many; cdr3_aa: CASSWDLQNTEAFF; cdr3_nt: TGTGCCAGCAGCTGGGACCTCCAAAACACTGAAGCTTTCTTT
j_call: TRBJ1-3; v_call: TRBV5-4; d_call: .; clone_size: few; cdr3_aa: CASSRALGFAGNTIYF; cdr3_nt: TGTGCCAGCAGCCGCGCCTTGGGATTTGCTGGAAACACCATATATTTT
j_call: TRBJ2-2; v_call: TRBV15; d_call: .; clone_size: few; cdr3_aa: CATSRDQGLGWTGGYTGELFF; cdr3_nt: TGTGCCACCAGCAGAGATCAGGGTCTGGGTTGGACTGGCGGGTACACCGGGGAGCTGTTTTTT
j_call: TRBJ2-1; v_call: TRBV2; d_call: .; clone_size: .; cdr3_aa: CASMGGEGYNEQFF; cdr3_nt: TGTGCCAGCATGGGGGGTGAGGGCTACAATGAGCAGTTCTTC
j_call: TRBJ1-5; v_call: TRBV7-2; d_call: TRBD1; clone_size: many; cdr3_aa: CASSLGPGTGGDQPQHF; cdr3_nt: TGTGCCAGCAGCTTAGGACCCGGGACAGGGGGGGATCAGCCCCAGCATTTT
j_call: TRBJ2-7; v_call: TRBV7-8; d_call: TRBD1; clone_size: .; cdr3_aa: CASSLSLGQGTYEQYF; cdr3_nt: TGTGCCAGCAGCTTGTCTCTCGGACAGGGGACCTACGAGCAGTACTTC
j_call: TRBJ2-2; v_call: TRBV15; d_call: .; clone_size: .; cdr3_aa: CATSTSTREPNTGELFF; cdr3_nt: TGTGCCACCAGCACTTCCACCCGGGAGCCGAACACCGGGGAGCTGTTTTTT
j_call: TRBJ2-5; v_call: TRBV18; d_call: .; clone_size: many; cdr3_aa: CASSPTLLSEGTQYF; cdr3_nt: TGTGCCAGCTCACCGACTCTTTTGTCTGAGGGGACCCAGTACTTC
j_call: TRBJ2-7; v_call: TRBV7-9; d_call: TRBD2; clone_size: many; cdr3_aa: CASSPGEGLAAYEQYF; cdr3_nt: TGTGCCAGCAGCCCCGGGGAAGGACTAGCGGCCTACGAGCAGTACTTC
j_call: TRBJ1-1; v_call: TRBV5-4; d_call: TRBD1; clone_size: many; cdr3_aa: CASSFAGGNTEAFF; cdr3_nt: TGTGCCAGCAGCTTCGCAGGGGGCAACACTGAAGCTTTCTTT
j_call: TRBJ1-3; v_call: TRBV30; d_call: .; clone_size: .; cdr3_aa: CAWTPPSGNTIYF; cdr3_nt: TGTGCCTGGACCCCGCCGTCTGGAAACACCATATATTTT
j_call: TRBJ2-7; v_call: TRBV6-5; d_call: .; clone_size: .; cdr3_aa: CASSFGTGSYEHYF; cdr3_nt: .
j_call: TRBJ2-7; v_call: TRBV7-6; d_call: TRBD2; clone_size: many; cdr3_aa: CASSLVPNSGGNEQYF; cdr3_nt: TGTGCCAGCAGCTTAGTGCCGAATAGCGGGGGAAACGAGCAGTACTTC
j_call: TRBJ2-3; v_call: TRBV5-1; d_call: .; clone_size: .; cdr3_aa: CTSSHGFTPAADTQYF; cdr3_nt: TGCACCAGCAGTCATGGCTTCACCCCCGCGGCGGATACGCAGTATTTT
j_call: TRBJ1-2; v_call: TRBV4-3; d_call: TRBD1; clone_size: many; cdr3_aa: CASSQAYGDRGPGYGYTF; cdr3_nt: TGCGCCAGCAGCCAAGCCTACGGGGACAGGGGGCCCGGCTATGGCTACACCTTC